The 23 T cell receptor beta chains reported below all come from one sample, sequenced in a study of shared T cell receptors in the human thymus. The method was immunoSEQ multiplex PCR; TCRdb's version includes in-frame clones alone and lacks a portion of them. The sample contains hundreds of thousands of clones, about 84% of which appear only once. These records were also assigned to another study, of human thymus T cells.

Sample: thymocytes. Receptors were obtained from a boy under three years old with a congenital heart defect.

The chain links TRBV5-1 to TRBJ2-1, with 11 bases lining up with TRBD2. The CDR3 contains 16 residues. V dropped 6 bases and J dropped 2; count of bases not matched to a gene: 7. Germline loops: CDR1 SGHRS, CDR2 YFSETQ. CDR3 residues: CASTSRTSGPYNEQFF. DNA for the CDR3: TGCGCCAGCACGTCAAGGACTAGCGGGCCCTACAATGAGCAGTTCTTC.

V gene TRBV4-3 combines with J gene TRBJ2-2; 7 nucleotides match TRBD2. V gave up 1 base and J gave up 6 bases; unmatched junction bases: 8. The germline gives CDR1 LGHNA, CDR2 YSLEER. The CDR3 spans 16 residues. The chain's CDR3 is CASSQASGQRPGELFF. CDR3 bases: TGCGCCAGCAGCCAAGCTAGCGGCCAGCGCCCCGGGGAGCTGTTTTTT.

Only a few counts were recorded for this clone. The chain joins TRBV28 to TRBJ1-1; 7 nucleotides line up with TRBD1. Losses at the gene ends were 7 bases for V and 1 base for J; bases not matched to a gene: 9. Germline V lookup: CDR1 MDHEN, CDR2 SYDVKM. This CDR3 spans 15 amino acids. The CDR3 protein is CASTLGQTPNTEAFF. CDR3 bases: TGTGCCAGCACCTTGGGACAGACCCCGAACACTGAAGCTTTCTTT.

This rearrangement joins TRBV7-7 to TRBJ2-5; 7 positions agree with TRBD1. CDR1 is SSHAT, CDR2 FNYEAQ, per germline (reference sequence). This CDR3 is built from 17 residues. V was pared by 4 bases and J by 5 bases, with 16 bases of the junction left unmatched. Written as DNA, the CDR3 is TGTGCCAGCAGCTCAGCCGGGACAGTGGGGCCTAGGGAGACCCAGTACTTC. It specifies CASSSAGTVGPRETQYF.

This sequence joins TRBV5-6 and TRBJ2-7; 7 bases are a match to TRBD2. The CDR3 covers 14 residues. CDR1 SGHDT and CDR2 YYEEEE come from the germline V gene. The V and J ends lost 3 bases and 4 bases, in that order; junction bases with no gene match: 7. The CDR3 here is CASSSRRGGYEQYF. Here the CDR3 DNA reads TGTGCCAGCAGCTCGAGGCGGGGAGGGTACGAGCAGTACTTC.

The chain couples TRBV19 to TRBJ2-3; 9 bases match TRBD1. This CDR3 is 15 amino acids long. CDR1 is LNHDA, CDR2 SQIVND, per germline (reference sequence). Germline trimming cut 4 bases from V and 4 bases from J; bases unmatched to any gene: 6. The CDR3 spells CASSKGTGYADTQYF. CDR3 DNA sequence: TGTGCCAGTAGTAAGGGGACAGGGTATGCAGATACGCAGTATTTT.

The chain combines TRBV4-3 with TRBJ2-7; 10 nucleotides align to TRBD2. This CDR3 has 16 amino acids. Trimming cost V 0 bases and J 3 bases; bases outside gene matches: 5. Germline values: CDR1 LGHNA, CDR2 YSLEER. This CDR3 is CASSQDSSGRGYEQYF. CDR3 nucleotide sequence: TGCGCCAGCAGCCAAGACTCAAGCGGGAGGGGCTACGAGCAGTACTTC.

This chain links TRBV5-4 with TRBJ2-3, with 7 nucleotides matching TRBD2. J was trimmed by 5 bases and V by 4 bases; bases with no gene match: 16. There are 17 residues in the CDR3. Germline V gives CDR1 SGHNT, CDR2 YYREEE (reference sequence). CDR3 sequence reads: CASSTRGLDSLGDTQYF. DNA for the CDR3: TGTGCCAGCAGCACCCGAGGACTAGACTCCTTGGGAGATACGCAGTATTTT.

The genes are TRBV4-2 and TRBJ2-3; possibly TRBD2 for D (6 bases). Trimming removed 0 bases from V and 0 bases from J, with 13 bases in between. The CDR3 loop spans 17 amino acids. The V gene's germline CDR1 is LGHNA and CDR2 YNFKEQ. The CDR3 protein is CASSQDLGGPSTDTQYF. The CDR3 nucleotides are TGTGCCAGCAGCCAAGATTTGGGGGGTCCTAGCACAGATACGCAGTATTTT.

The chain couples TRBV30 to TRBJ1-5; 7 positions match TRBD1. The V segment lost 3 bases and the J segment 7 bases; nucleotides outside the gene matches: 6. The CDR3 length is 13 residues. Germline values: CDR1 GTSNPN, CDR2 SVGIG (reference sequence). The CDR3 coding sequence is TGTGCCTGGAGCGCGACAGGGTCCCAGCCCCAGCATTTT. Translation gives CAWSATGSQPQHF.

This clone was counted a few times. The chain couples TRBV6-6 to TRBJ1-4, with 7 bases lining up with TRBD1. V dropped 4 bases and J dropped 8; count of bases not matched to a gene: 4. The V gene's germline CDR1 is MNHNY and CDR2 SVGAGI (reference sequence). The CDR3 contains 13 residues. The CDR3 nucleotides are TGTGCCAGCAGTTGGGACAGAAAGGAAAAACTGTTTTTT. Translating it yields CASSWDRKEKLFF.

The chain carries TRBV6-5 and TRBJ1-2; D gene unclear. From germline, CDR1 is MNHEY and CDR2 SVGAGI. The ends were cut back, 6 bases at V and 14 bases at J, with 16 bases in the middle. This CDR3 is built from 11 residues. CDR3 region: CASRSKSTATF. CDR3 sequence (DNA): TGTGCCAGCAGGTCAAAATCTACCGCTACCTTC.

The chain is built from TRBV4-1 and TRBJ2-7; 9 bases line up with TRBD1. Germline CDR1 and CDR2: MGHRA and YSYEKL. The CDR3 sequence is 15 residues long. The J segment lost 5 bases and the V segment lost 0 bases, leaving 5 bases of the junction unmatched. The CDR3 DNA follows: TGCGCCAGCAGCCAAGATGAGGACAGGGGTCACGAGCAGTACTTC. This encodes CASSQDEDRGHEQYF.

The chain combines TRBV19 with TRBJ1-2, with D maybe TRBD1 (6 bases). Germline V gene sequence: CDR1 LNHDA, CDR2 SQIVND (reference sequence). The germline V and J ends were trimmed by 10 bases and 9 bases, with 18 bases remaining between them. CDR3 length equals 12 residues. The CDR3 reads CATALGGSRYTF. The CDR3 DNA follows: TGTGCCACCGCCCTAGGGGGTTCGCGCTACACCTTC.

V gene TRBV5-4 combines with J gene TRBJ2-2; no definite D call. CDR1 is SGHNT, CDR2 YYREEE, per germline (reference sequence). CDR3 length: 17 residues. V lost 4 bases, J lost 0 bases, and 16 bases lay in between. In DNA, the CDR3 is TGTGCCAGCAGCCGCCGTGTAGGTAGCCCGAACACCGGGGAGCTGTTTTTT. It encodes CASSRRVGSPNTGELFF.

The CDR3 here is CASSLTSGRAAEQYF. The CDR3 nucleotides read TGTGCCAGCAGTCTGACTAGCGGGAGGGCGGCCGAGCAGTACTTC. The chain couples TRBV6-4 to TRBJ2-7; 14 nucleotides match TRBD2. The trim removed 5 bases at V and 6 bases at J, leaving 6 bases unmatched. The CDR3 spans 15 residues. Germline V gene lookup returns CDR1 MRHNA and CDR2 SNTAGT.

CDR3 in DNA: TGTGCCAGCAGCCCCGGGACTAGAGGATGGAAGGGCACAGATACGCAGTATTTT. It encodes CASSPGTRGWKGTDTQYF. The chain combines TRBV11-3 with TRBJ2-3; 8 bases are a match to TRBD2. Germline V gene sequence: CDR1 SGHNT, CDR2 YENEEA. CDR3 size: 18 residues. V trimming: 5 bases; J trimming: 1 base; junction bases outside the gene matches: 14.

The CDR3 DNA is TGTGCCAGCAGTTTAAAGACAGTGAGCGGGCAAGAGACCCAGTACTTC. Its translation is CASSLKTVSGQETQYF. This chain links TRBV27 with TRBJ2-5; possible D gene TRBD2, 6 bases. Germline lookup yields CDR1 MNHEY and CDR2 SMNVEV (reference sequence). V lost 2 bases and J lost 2, with 15 bases in between. The CDR3 consists of 16 residues.

The V gene is TRBV4-2, the J gene TRBJ2-1, with TRBD2 identical over 8 bases. This CDR3 spans 16 amino acids. After removal of 0 bases from V and 2 bases from J, the junction contained 3 bases not matched to a gene. The V gene's germline CDR1 is LGHNA and CDR2 YNFKEQ. The CDR3, as DNA: TGTGCCAGCAGCCAAGAAGGCGGGGGGACCTACAATGAGCAGTTCTTC. Residues: CASSQEGGGTYNEQFF.

The CDR3 sequence: CASSYLSGSSAYEQYF. The CDR3 DNA sequence: TGTGCCAGCAGTTACCTGAGCGGGAGTTCGGCCTACGAGCAGTACTTC. The chain links TRBV6-5 to TRBJ2-7, with 8 bases matching TRBD2. Per germline, CDR1 MNHEY and CDR2 SVGAGI. V shed 2 bases, J shed 2 bases, and the junction held 8 bases outside the gene matches. The CDR3 extends over 16 amino acids.

This chain connects TRBV6-5 to TRBJ2-7; 10 bases are shared with TRBD2. Germline CDR1 and CDR2: MNHEY and SVGAGI. This CDR3 contains 15 residues. V shed 4 bases, J shed 2 bases, and the junction held 5 bases outside the gene matches. CDR3: CASSSYSGRTYEQYF. The CDR3 DNA is TGTGCCAGCAGTTCTTATAGCGGGAGGACCTACGAGCAGTACTTC.

The CDR3 spells CASSSPTDRGIDTQYF. The CDR3 DNA is TGTGCCAGTAGTTCCCCTACGGACAGGGGAATAGATACGCAGTATTTT. V is TRBV19 and J is TRBJ2-3, with 9 bases identical to TRBD1. The CDR3 has 16 residues. Germline CDR1 reads LNHDA; CDR2 reads SQIVND (reference sequence). Unmatched junction bases numbered 11, after V lost 5 bases and J lost 5 bases.

The rearrangement joins TRBV27 to TRBJ2-2; TRBD1 might be the D (6 bases). V lost 6 bases and J 3 bases, leaving 17 bases between the germline ends. The CDR3 consists of 16 residues. Germline V gene lookup returns CDR1 MNHEY and CDR2 SMNVEV (reference sequence). The CDR3 DNA reads as TGTGCCAGCAGCCCTGGACAGTTCGGGCACACCGGGGAGCTGTTTTTT. Amino acid sequence: CASSPGQFGHTGELFF.